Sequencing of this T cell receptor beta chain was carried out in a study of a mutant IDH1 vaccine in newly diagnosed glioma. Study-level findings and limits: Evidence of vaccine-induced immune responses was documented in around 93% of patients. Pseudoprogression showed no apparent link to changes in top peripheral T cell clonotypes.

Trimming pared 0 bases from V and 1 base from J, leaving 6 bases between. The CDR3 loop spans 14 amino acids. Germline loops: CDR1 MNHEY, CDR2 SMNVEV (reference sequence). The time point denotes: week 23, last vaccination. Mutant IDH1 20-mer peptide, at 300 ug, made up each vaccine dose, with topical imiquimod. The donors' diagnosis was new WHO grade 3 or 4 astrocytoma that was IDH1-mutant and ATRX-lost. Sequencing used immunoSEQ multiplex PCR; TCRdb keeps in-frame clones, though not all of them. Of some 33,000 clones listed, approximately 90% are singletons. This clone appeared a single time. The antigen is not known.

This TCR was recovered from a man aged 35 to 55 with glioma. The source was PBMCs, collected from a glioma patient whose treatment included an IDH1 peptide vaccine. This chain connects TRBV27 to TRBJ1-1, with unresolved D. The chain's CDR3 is CASSLSTANTEAFF. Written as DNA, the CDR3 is TGTGCCAGCAGTTTATCCACAGCGAACACTGAAGCTTTCTTT.